This T cell receptor (beta chain) was identified in a study of cytomegalovirus exposure and HLA in healthy donors. Overall study: Among the approximately 380 donors who were genotyped, around 77% fell in the genetic ancestry cluster that is associated with self-reported Caucasian donors. Findings of the study overall: The productive fraction for most TCR beta V segments was about 87% or about 30% in an earlier analysis.

PCR primers comprised 60 Vbeta and 13 Jbeta primers. TCRdb's table, derived via immunoSEQ multiplex PCR, lists solely in-frame clones and lacks some. The data show some 110,000 clones, approximately 74% seen once. The CDR3 consists of 13 residues. CDR1 is KGHSH, CDR2 LQKENI, per germline. Trimming removed 2 bases at V and 4 bases at J, with 8 bases between. A note on this clone: Its specificity is unknown.

This sequence joins TRBV18 and TRBJ1-1; no clear D gene. The source is a woman between 50 and 59 years old in good health and CMV-seropositive. The sample comprised PBMCs. The CDR3 DNA sequence: TGTGCCAGCTCACCATCGTCAGTCACTGAAGCTTTCTTT. As protein: CASSPSSVTEAFF. Complete variable domain (other parts from reference TRBV18 and TRBJ1-1): NAGVMQNPRHLVRRRGQEARLRCSPMKGHSHVYWYRQLPEEGLKFMVYLQKENIIDESGMPKERFSAEFPKEGPSILRIQQVVRGDSAAYFCASSPSSVTEAFFGQGTRLTVV.